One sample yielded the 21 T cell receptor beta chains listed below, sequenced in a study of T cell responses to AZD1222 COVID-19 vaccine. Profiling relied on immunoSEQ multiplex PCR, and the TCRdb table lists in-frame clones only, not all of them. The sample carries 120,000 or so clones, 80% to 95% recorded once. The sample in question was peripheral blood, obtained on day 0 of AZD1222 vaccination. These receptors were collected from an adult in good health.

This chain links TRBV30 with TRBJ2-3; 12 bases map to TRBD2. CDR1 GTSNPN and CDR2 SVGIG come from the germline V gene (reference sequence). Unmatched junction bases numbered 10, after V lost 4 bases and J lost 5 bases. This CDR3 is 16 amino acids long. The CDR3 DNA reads TGTGCCTGGACCCTCGTAGGACTAGCGGGGAGAGATACGCAGTATTTT. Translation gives CAWTLVGLAGRDTQYF.

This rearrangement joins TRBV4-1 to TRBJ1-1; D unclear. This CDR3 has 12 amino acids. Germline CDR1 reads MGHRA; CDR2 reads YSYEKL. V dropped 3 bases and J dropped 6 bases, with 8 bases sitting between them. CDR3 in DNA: TGCGCCAGCAGCCACGGCAATTCTGAAGCTTTCTTT. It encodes CASSHGNSEAFF.

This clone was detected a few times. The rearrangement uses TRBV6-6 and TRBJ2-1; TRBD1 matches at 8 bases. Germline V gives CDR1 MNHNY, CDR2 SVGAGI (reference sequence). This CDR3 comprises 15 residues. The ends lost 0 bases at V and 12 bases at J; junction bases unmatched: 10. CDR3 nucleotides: TGTGCCAGCAGTTACTCCCACAGGGGGGCTAAGGGGCAGTTCTTC. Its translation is CASSYSHRGAKGQFF.

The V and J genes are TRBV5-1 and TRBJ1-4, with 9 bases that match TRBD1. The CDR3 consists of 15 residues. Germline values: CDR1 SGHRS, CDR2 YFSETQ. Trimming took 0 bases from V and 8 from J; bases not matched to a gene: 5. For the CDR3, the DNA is TGCGCCAGCAGCTTGGGGACAGGGGATTTGGAAAAACTGTTTTTT. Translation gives CASSLGTGDLEKLFF.

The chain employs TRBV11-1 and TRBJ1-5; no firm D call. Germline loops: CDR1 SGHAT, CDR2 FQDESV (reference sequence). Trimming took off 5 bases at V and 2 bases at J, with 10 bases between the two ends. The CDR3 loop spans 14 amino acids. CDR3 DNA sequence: TGTGCCAGCAGCCAAGGCGTGGGCAATCAGCCCCAGCATTTT. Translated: CASSQGVGNQPQHF.

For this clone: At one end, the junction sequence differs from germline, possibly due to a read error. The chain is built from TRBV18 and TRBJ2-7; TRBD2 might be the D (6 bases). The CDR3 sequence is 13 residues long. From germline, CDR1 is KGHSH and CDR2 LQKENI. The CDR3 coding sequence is TGTGCCAGCCTCCGGGGGAGCTCCAACGAGCAGTACTTC. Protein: CASLRGSSNEQYF.

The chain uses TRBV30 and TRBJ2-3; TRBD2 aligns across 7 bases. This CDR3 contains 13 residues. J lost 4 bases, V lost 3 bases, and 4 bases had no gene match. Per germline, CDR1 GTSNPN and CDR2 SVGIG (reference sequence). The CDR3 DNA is TGTGCCTGGAGGTGGGGGGGTCCAGATACGCAGTATTTT. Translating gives CAWRWGGPDTQYF.

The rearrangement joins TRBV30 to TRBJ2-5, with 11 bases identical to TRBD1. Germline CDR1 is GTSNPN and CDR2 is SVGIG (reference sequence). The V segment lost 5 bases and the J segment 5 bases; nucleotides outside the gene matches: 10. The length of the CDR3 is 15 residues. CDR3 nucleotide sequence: TGTGCCTGGGGGACAGGGGGAGGCTTCTTGGAGACCCAGTACTTC. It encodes CAWGTGGGFLETQYF. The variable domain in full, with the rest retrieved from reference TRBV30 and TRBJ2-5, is SQTIHQWPATLVQPVGSPLSLECTVEGTSNPNLYWYRQAAGRGLQLLFYSVGIGQISSEVPQNLSASRPQDRQFILSSKKLLLSDSGFYLCAWGTGGGFLETQYFGPGTRLLVL.

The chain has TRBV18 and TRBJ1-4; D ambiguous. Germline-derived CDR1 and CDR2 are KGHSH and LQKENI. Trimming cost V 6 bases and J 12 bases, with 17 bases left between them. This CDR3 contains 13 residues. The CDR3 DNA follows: TGTGCCAGCTCCGTGGATCCCAGGACGGAACTGTTTTTT. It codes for CASSVDPRTELFF.

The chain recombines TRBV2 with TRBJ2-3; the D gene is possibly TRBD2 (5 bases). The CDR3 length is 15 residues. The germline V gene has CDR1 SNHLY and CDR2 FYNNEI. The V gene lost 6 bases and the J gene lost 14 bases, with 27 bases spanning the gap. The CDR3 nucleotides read TGTGCCAGCAGCCTGGTTATGAGAATGGGAGACGTGGGGTATTTT. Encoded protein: CASSLVMRMGDVGYF.

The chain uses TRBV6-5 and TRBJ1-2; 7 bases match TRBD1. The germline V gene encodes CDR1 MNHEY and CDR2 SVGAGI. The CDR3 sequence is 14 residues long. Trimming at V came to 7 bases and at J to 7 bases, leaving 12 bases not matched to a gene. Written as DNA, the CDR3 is TGTGCCAGCACCGTGGCCAGGGGGGTGTCTGGCTACACCTTC. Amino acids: CASTVARGVSGYTF.

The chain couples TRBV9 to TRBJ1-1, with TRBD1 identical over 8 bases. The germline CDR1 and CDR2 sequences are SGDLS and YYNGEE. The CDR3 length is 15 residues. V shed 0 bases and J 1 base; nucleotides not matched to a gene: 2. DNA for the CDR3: TGTGCCAGCAGCGTAGGGGGACAGGAGAACACTGAAGCTTTCTTT. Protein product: CASSVGGQENTEAFF.

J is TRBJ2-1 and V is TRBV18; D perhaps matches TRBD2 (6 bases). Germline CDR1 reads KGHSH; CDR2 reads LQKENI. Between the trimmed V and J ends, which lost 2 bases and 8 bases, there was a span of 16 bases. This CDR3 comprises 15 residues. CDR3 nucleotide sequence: TGTGCCAGCTCACCAGGACGGGAGTACAGCGATGAGCAGTTCTTC. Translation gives CASSPGREYSDEQFF. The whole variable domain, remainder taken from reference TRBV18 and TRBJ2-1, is NAGVMQNPRHLVRRRGQEARLRCSPMKGHSHVYWYRQLPEEGLKFMVYLQKENIIDESGMPKERFSAEFPKEGPSILRIQQVVRGDSAAYFCASSPGREYSDEQFFGPGTRLTVL.

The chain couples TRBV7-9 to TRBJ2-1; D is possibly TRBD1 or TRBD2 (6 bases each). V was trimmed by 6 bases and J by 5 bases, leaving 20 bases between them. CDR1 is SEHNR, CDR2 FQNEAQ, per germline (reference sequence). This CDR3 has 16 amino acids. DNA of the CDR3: TGTGCCAGCAGACCCCCGAGGGGGGAGGAGCACAATGAGCAGTTCTTC. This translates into CASRPPRGEEHNEQFF.

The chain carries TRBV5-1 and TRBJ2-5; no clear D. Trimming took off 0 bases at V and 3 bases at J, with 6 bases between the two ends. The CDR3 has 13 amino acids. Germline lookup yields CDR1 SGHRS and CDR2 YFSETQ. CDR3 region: CASSLAAEETQYF. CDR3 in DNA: TGCGCCAGCAGCTTGGCGGCCGAAGAGACCCAGTACTTC.

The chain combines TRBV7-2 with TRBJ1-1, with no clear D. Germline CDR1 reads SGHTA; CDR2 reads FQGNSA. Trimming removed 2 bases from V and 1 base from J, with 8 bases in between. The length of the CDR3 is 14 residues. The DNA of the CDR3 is TGTGCCAGCAGCTTAAGTACAACGAACACTGAAGCTTTCTTT. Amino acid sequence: CASSLSTTNTEAFF.

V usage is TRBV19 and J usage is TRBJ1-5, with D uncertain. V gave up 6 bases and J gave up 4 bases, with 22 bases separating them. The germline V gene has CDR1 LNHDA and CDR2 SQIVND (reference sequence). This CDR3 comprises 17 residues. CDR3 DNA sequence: TGTGCCAGTAGCTTTGGAGTGGGCCGAGGATGGAATCAGCCCCAGCATTTT. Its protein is CASSFGVGRGWNQPQHF.

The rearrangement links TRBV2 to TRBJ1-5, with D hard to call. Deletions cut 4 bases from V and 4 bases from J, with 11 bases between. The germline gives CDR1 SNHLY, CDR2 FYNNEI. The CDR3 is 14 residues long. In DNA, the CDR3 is TGTGCCAGCAGTGGTCAGGCGGGGAATCAGCCCCAGCATTTT. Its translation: CASSGQAGNQPQHF. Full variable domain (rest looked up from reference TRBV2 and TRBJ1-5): EPEVTQTPSHQVTQMGQEVILRCVPISNHLYFYWYRQILGQKVEFLVSFYNNEISEKSEIFDDQFSVERPDGSNFTLKIRSTKLEDSAMYFCASSGQAGNQPQHFGDGTRLSIL.

The CDR3 is CASSFGQGGEQYF. As DNA, the CDR3 is TGTGCCAGCAGTTTTGGGCAGGGTGGCGAGCAGTACTTC. This chain joins TRBV12-3 or TRBV12-4 and TRBJ2-7, with D possibly matching TRBD1 (5 bases). V dropped 3 bases and J dropped 6 bases, with 12 bases sitting between them. There are 13 residues in the CDR3.

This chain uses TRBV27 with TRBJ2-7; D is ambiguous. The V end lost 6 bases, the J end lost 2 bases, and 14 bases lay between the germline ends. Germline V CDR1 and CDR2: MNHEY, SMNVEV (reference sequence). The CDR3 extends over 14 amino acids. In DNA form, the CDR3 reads TGTGCCAGCAGCCCCAGGAGAACCCCCTACGAGCAGTACTTC. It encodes CASSPRRTPYEQYF.

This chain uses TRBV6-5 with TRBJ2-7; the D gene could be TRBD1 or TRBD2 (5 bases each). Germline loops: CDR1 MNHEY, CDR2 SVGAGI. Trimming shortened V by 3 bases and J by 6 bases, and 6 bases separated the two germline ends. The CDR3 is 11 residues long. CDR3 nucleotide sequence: TGTGCCAGCAGTTATGGGACCGAGCAGTACTTC. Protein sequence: CASSYGTEQYF.